This entry is about one T cell receptor (beta chain). This entry belongs to a study of blood T cell repertoires in COVID-19. Study at large: Acute-phase and convalescent COVID-19 samples originated in the United States, Italy and Spain. PBMCs, B-cell-depleted T cells, or T cells were the source of the cDNA or gDNA that made up the material.

This CDR3 region has 16 residues. V trimming: 3 bases; J trimming: 8 bases; junction bases outside the gene matches: 11. CDR1 and CDR2 (germline): MGHRA, YSYEKL. As handled by the study authors: Reference gene primer amplification in the assay estimated nucleated cell counts. TCRdb's copy holds only in-frame clones and misses some; the assay was immunoSEQ multiplex PCR. D and trimming come from the DNA, and the V and J calls and clone size come from that table. This sample has approximately 260,000 clones, with 86% found just once. The chain links TRBV4-1 to TRBJ2-1, with 9 bases that match TRBD2. This receptor was obtained from a man younger than 30 with active or convalescent COVID-19. Sequencing was carried out using peripheral blood. The CDR3 coding sequence is TGCGCCAGCAGCCAGGGCGGGGGGGCCAGCACTGATGAGCAGTTCTTC. Encoded protein: CASSQGGGASTDEQFF.